The next 25 T cell receptor beta chains were all read from a single sample in a study of regulatory T cells in long-lasting Graves disease. The TCR beta library used iRepertoire HTBI primers with Arm-PCR amplification of CDR3. A single record per CDR3 protein comes from TCRdb applying MiXCR to the multiplex PCR reads. Of 440,000 or so distinct CDR3 sequences detected, roughly 17% appear once; the ten largest clones hold about 11%. Time point noted: newly diagnosed GD, antithyroid drugs for less than 3 months. Extracted RNA from PBMCs served as the source of the TCR library. These data also featured in a second study, about T cells in Graves' hyperthyroidism and ophthalmopathy.

This sample comprised peripheral blood mononuclear cells (PBMCs), obtained at new diagnosis, from a patient treated with antithyroid drugs. The receptors derive from a young woman with Graves disease.

This clonotype was detected ten times or more. This chain uses TRBV27 with TRBJ2-7; TRBD2 matches 8 bases. The CDR3 contains 15 residues. Trimming at V came to 5 bases and at J to 7 bases, leaving 13 bases not matched to a gene. The germline CDR1 and CDR2 sequences are MNHEY and SMNVEV (reference sequence). The CDR3 DNA reads as TGTGCCAGCAGTACCCCCGGGACTAGTGCTGAAGAGCAGTACTTC. Encoded protein: CASSTPGTSAEEQYF.

This clonotype came up a few times. The chain employs TRBV10-1 and TRBJ2-1; D gene uncertain. Germline CDR1 reads WNHNN; CDR2 reads SYGVQD (reference sequence). CDR3 size: 13 residues. The V and J ends lost 7 bases and 5 bases respectively, with 12 bases between them. The CDR3 bases are TGCGCCAGCACCCCCCCCATCCACAATGAGCAGTTCTTC. Protein sequence: CASTPPIHNEQFF.

This clonotype was found once. The CDR3 DNA follows: TGTGCCAGCTCCACAGGGGTTTCAGCCTACGAGCAGTACTTC. This sequence encodes CASSTGVSAYEQYF. The chain carries TRBV5-6 and TRBJ2-4; 7 nucleotides agree with TRBD1. The J call may be incorrect, as the DNA end agrees better with TRBJ2-7. CDR3 length: 14 amino acids. The germline V gene encodes CDR1 SGHDT and CDR2 YYEEEE.

This clonotype was observed at least ten times. The chain has TRBV6-1 and TRBJ2-3, with D possibly being TRBD1 or TRBD2 (5 bases each). The CDR3 consists of 16 residues. V shed 3 bases and J shed 5 bases, with 18 bases lying between them. CDR1 and CDR2 (germline): MNHNS, SASEGT. In DNA, the CDR3 is TGTGCCAGCAGTGAGCGTACGGGACCAGACGGAGATACGCAGTATTTT. Amino acid sequence: CASSERTGPDGDTQYF.

This clonotype was detected ten times or more. The chain uses TRBV19 and TRBJ1-5, with unresolved D. CDR1 is LNHDA, CDR2 SQIVND, per germline (reference sequence). The CDR3 spans 14 residues. V was clipped by 3 bases and J by 2 bases, with 8 bases between them. CDR3 sequence: CASSMEKGNQPQHF. DNA of the CDR3: TGTGCCAGTAGTATGGAGAAGGGCAATCAGCCCCAGCATTTT.

This clonotype was detected a few times. This rearrangement joins TRBV28 to TRBJ1-2; D possibly corresponds to TRBD1 (6 bases). The V and J ends lost 5 bases and 6 bases respectively, with 13 bases between them. CDR1 is MDHEN, CDR2 SYDVKM, per germline. The CDR3 spans 13 residues. The CDR3 nucleotides read TGTGCCAGCAGTCCAGGGACAAGAAATGGCTACACCTTC. It encodes CASSPGTRNGYTF.

This clonotype was counted only a few times. The rearrangement uses TRBV10-2 and TRBJ1-5; tentative D call: TRBD1 (5 bases). Trimming removed 4 bases from V and 5 bases from J, with 18 bases in between. The germline CDR1 and CDR2 sequences are WSHSY and SAAADI. The CDR3 totals 16 residues. In nucleotides, the CDR3 is TGCGCCAGCAGTGTGGGATTACACCAGGGATATCAGCCCCAGCATTTT. This translates into CASSVGLHQGYQPQHF.

The table lists this clonotype with a few counts. This sequence joins TRBV7-2 and TRBJ1-3; D not certain. This CDR3 comprises 15 residues. CDR1 is SGHTA and CDR2 is FQGNSA in the germline V gene. Trimming removed 11 bases from V and 0 bases from J, with 17 bases in between. The CDR3 reads CAGSHGVDSGNTIYF. The CDR3 nucleotides are TGTGCCGGTTCCCACGGAGTCGACTCTGGAAACACCATATATTTT.

This clonotype was detected ten times or more. This chain uses TRBV20-1 with TRBJ2-7; a possible D gene is TRBD2 (6 bases). Germline-derived CDR1 and CDR2 are DFQATT and SNEGSKA (reference sequence). This CDR3 has 16 residues. V was pared by 0 bases and J by 3 bases, with 18 bases between. The chain's CDR3 is CSARDSFRDLHYEQYF. Here the CDR3 DNA reads TGCAGTGCTAGAGACTCTTTCCGGGACTTGCACTACGAGCAGTACTTC.

The sample holds many counts of this clonotype. This rearrangement joins TRBV28 to TRBJ2-7; D call uncertain. CDR3 length: 11 amino acids. The germline V and J ends were trimmed by 10 bases and 4 bases, with 11 bases remaining between them. Germline loops: CDR1 MDHEN, CDR2 SYDVKM. As DNA, the CDR3 is TGTGCCACCACCGACAAATACGAGCAGTACTTC. As protein: CATTDKYEQYF.

Ten or more counts support this clonotype. The gene calls are TRBV11-2 and TRBJ2-5; D remains ambiguous. Deletions cut 1 base from V and 5 bases from J, with 8 bases between. Germline CDR1 SGHAT, CDR2 FQNNGV. CDR3 size: 13 residues. CDR3 region: CASSLAGSETQYF. The CDR3 bases are TGTGCCAGCAGCTTAGCCGGCAGTGAGACCCAGTACTTC. The full variable domain, with the rest looked up from reference TRBV11-2 and TRBJ2-5, is EAGVAQSPRYKIIEKRQSVAFWCNPISGHATLYWYQQILGQGPKLLIQFQNNGVVDDSQLPKDRFSAERLKGVDSTLKIQPAKLEDSAVYLCASSLAGSETQYFGPGTRLLVL.

This clonotype showed up many times. The J gene is TRBJ2-7, the V gene TRBV28; D is undetermined. In germline, CDR1 is MDHEN, CDR2 SYDVKM. This CDR3 spans 14 amino acids. V shed 7 bases and J shed 3 bases, with 16 bases lying between them. This CDR3 reads CASIQVGLGYEQYF. The CDR3 nucleotides are TGTGCCAGCATCCAAGTAGGGTTGGGCTACGAGCAGTACTTC.

This clonotype was observed a few times. This chain joins TRBV27 and TRBJ1-5; TRBD1 is a possible D gene (6 bases). Germline values: CDR1 MNHEY, CDR2 SMNVEV (reference sequence). The V end lost 6 bases, the J end lost 3 bases, and 12 bases lay between the germline ends. The CDR3 spans 14 residues. Here the CDR3 DNA reads TGTGCCAGCAGCTCCAGGGGAAACAATCAGCCCCAGCATTTT. Translated: CASSSRGNNQPQHF.

The sample holds a few counts of this clonotype. The chain uses TRBV7-2 and TRBJ2-5, with unresolved D. Germline V gene data show CDR1 as SGHTA and CDR2 as FQGNSA. Trimming shortened V by 2 bases and J by 0 bases, and 4 bases separated the two germline ends. The CDR3 runs to 13 residues. CDR3 sequence: CASSLFDQETQYF. CDR3 DNA sequence: TGTGCCAGCAGCTTATTTGACCAAGAGACCCAGTACTTC.

This clonotype was recorded many times. V gene TRBV14 combines with J gene TRBJ2-3; D might be TRBD1 (5 bases). The CDR3 has 15 residues. V lost 0 bases and J 2 bases, leaving 9 bases between the germline ends. Germline assignment: CDR1 SGHDN and CDR2 FVKESK. The CDR3 spells CASSQDRASTDTQYF. The CDR3 nucleotides are TGTGCCAGCAGCCAAGACAGGGCCTCCACAGATACGCAGTATTTT.

This clonotype was recorded a few times. The rearrangement links TRBV7-2 to TRBJ1-1; tentative D call: TRBD1 (5 bases). Germline V gene lookup returns CDR1 SGHTA and CDR2 FQGNSA. The CDR3 has 14 residues. V lost 0 bases to trimming and J lost 5 bases, with 10 bases between them. Here the CDR3 DNA reads TGTGCCAGCAGCTTAGCTCCGGCAGGGACTGAAGCTTTCTTT. This translates into CASSLAPAGTEAFF.

This clonotype has just a few counts. The chain has TRBV14 and TRBJ1-2, with D possibly TRBD1 on 6 matching bases. The CDR3 is 17 residues long. The V end was cut by 0 bases, the J end by 4 bases, with 18 bases between. Looked up from germline, CDR1 is SGHDN and CDR2 is FVKESK. The CDR3 is CASSQDSGPRGLYGYTF. The CDR3 bases are TGTGCCAGCAGCCAAGATTCAGGCCCCAGGGGACTCTATGGCTACACCTTC.

The rearrangement joins TRBV24-1 to TRBJ2-3, with TRBD1 identical over 12 bases. Trimming took 7 bases from V and 6 from J; bases not matched to a gene: 10. Germline-derived CDR1 and CDR2 are KGHDR and SFDVKD. The CDR3 runs to 16 residues. CDR3 sequence: CATSPPGQGAWDTQYF. DNA of the CDR3: TGTGCCACCAGCCCACCGGGACAGGGGGCTTGGGATACGCAGTATTTT.

This clonotype was found many times. V and J are TRBV2 and TRBJ1-5; D possibly corresponds to TRBD1 (5 bases). This CDR3 comprises 12 residues. V lost 7 bases and J lost 6, with 10 bases in between. Germline V gene sequence: CDR1 SNHLY, CDR2 FYNNEI. The CDR3 region is CASTGWGQPQHF. The CDR3 nucleotides read TGTGCCAGCACAGGGTGGGGTCAGCCCCAGCATTTT.

This clonotype was picked up a small number of times. This chain uses TRBV7-2 with TRBJ2-7; D unresolved. V was pared by 6 bases and J by 7 bases, with 16 bases between. The CDR3 has 13 amino acids. Germline V gene data show CDR1 as SGHTA and CDR2 as FQGNSA. The CDR3 loop is CASSPPPTWEQYF. The CDR3 coding sequence is TGTGCCAGCAGTCCCCCTCCTACGTGGGAGCAGTACTTC.

This clonotype was seen a few times. The rearrangement joins TRBV24-1 to TRBJ2-2; D gene uncertain. The germline V gene encodes CDR1 KGHDR and CDR2 SFDVKD. This CDR3 is built from 19 residues. Trimming took off 4 bases at V and 3 bases at J, with 23 bases between the two ends. The DNA for the CDR3 is TGTGCCACCAGTGAGCGTCGAGGCTTCTCAAGGGCCGACACCGGGGAGCTGTTTTTT. Amino acids: CATSERRGFSRADTGELFF.

This clonotype appeared many times. The V call is TRBV20-1, the J call TRBJ2-1; 9 bases fit TRBD1. This CDR3 is 14 amino acids long. The V segment lost 4 bases and the J segment 7 bases; nucleotides outside the gene matches: 8. CDR1 is DFQATT, CDR2 SNEGSKA, per germline (reference sequence). The CDR3 is CSAIPGQGVNEQFF. The DNA of the CDR3 is TGCAGTGCTATACCGGGACAGGGTGTTAATGAGCAGTTCTTC.

About this clonotype: One junction end does not reproduce the germline sequence, and a read error may be involved. This chain joins TRBV28 and TRBJ1-5; D gene uncertain. The CDR3 is 15 amino acids. CDR1 and CDR2 from the germline V gene are MDHEN and SYDVKM. This CDR3 reads CASKGGSHSNRPQHF. In nucleotides, the CDR3 is TGTGCCAGCAAGGGCGGCAGCCATAGCAATCGGCCCCAGCATTTT. The full variable domain, in which reference TRBV28 and TRBJ1-5 provide the parts outside the CDR3, is DVKVTQSSRYLVKRTGEKVFLECVQDMDHENMFWYRQDPGLGLRLIYFSYDVKMKEKGDIPEGYSVSREKKERFSLILESASTNQTSMYLCASKGGSHSNRPQHFGDGTRLSIL.

This clonotype occurred many times. The chain employs TRBV24-1 and TRBJ2-7; the D gene is possibly TRBD2 (5 bases). The length of the CDR3 is 15 residues. Per the germline V gene, CDR1 is KGHDR and CDR2 is SFDVKD. V was pared by 3 bases and J by 4 bases, with 15 bases between. CDR3 sequence: CATSDPAAPGYEQYF. CDR3 DNA: TGTGCCACCAGTGATCCCGCAGCCCCGGGGTACGAGCAGTACTTC.

The CDR3, as DNA: TGTGCCAGTAGAGAAGTGCTGAGCTCCTATAATTCACCCCTCCACTTT. Its translation is CASREVLSSYNSPLHF. This chain connects TRBV19 to TRBJ1-6, with no clear D. Germline lookup yields CDR1 LNHDA and CDR2 SQIVND (reference sequence). The CDR3 length is 16 residues. Between the trimmed V and J ends, which lost 6 bases and 0 bases, there was a span of 12 bases.